The entry below describes one T cell receptor (beta chain). Its antigen is unidentified. This entry belongs to a study of cytomegalovirus exposure and HLA in healthy donors. Study findings and constraints: Immune exposure information comprised only CMV serostatus. In a later analysis, donors in an Asian-associated ancestry cluster reportedly had fewer N-insertions in productive TCRs than the cohort mean. Cytomegalovirus status was reportedly diagnosed by the classifier with high specificity and sensitivity.

The V and J ends lost 5 bases and 2 bases respectively, with 18 bases between them. Per germline, CDR1 SGHTA and CDR2 FQGNSA. The CDR3 extends over 17 amino acids. The PCR ran on 60 Vbeta and 13 Jbeta primers. TCRdb keeps only in-frame clones here, not all; method: immunoSEQ multiplex PCR. The sample carries 150,000 to 200,000 clones, 70% recorded once. V gene TRBV7-2 combines with J gene TRBJ2-2, with D hard to call. This sequence originates from a young man in good health and CMV-seropositive. The specimen sequenced was PBMCs. The CDR3 nucleotides are TGTGCCAGCAGCCCCCAACCCACAAGTATTAACACCGGGGAGCTGTTTTTT. Translation gives CASSPQPTSINTGELFF.